A single sample gave rise to the 3 T cell receptor beta chains below, sequenced in a study of blood T cell repertoires in COVID-19. TCRdb's copy holds only in-frame clones and misses some; the assay was immunoSEQ multiplex PCR. The table records about 380,000 clones, 70% to 85% of them present only once. The source material was peripheral blood. The source is a human donor with acute or convalescent COVID-19. The donor label of this sample is uncertain.

This clone was recorded once. The genes are TRBV28 and TRBJ1-1, with D tentatively TRBD1 (5 bases). The V gene's germline CDR1 is MDHEN and CDR2 SYDVKM. Trimming pared 7 bases from V and 4 bases from J, leaving 16 bases between. The CDR3 is 14 amino acids. This CDR3 reads CASTLVGGGTEAFF. In DNA form, the CDR3 reads TGTGCCAGCACTCTCGTCGGGGGAGGCACTGAAGCTTTCTTT.

This clone turned up a few times. This sequence joins TRBV14 and TRBJ2-6; tentative D call: TRBD1 (5 bases). Germline V gives CDR1 SGHDN, CDR2 FVKESK. V lost 4 bases to trimming and J lost 2 bases, with 21 bases between them. This CDR3 region has 19 residues. The CDR3 reads CASSRKTIVGDAGANVLTF. The CDR3 DNA reads TGTGCCAGCAGCCGCAAAACCATAGTAGGGGATGCTGGGGCCAACGTCCTGACTTTC.

The rearrangement uses TRBV2 and TRBJ1-2; D call uncertain. Germline V gene lookup returns CDR1 SNHLY and CDR2 FYNNEI. CDR3 size: 13 residues. The germline V and J ends were trimmed by 8 bases and 8 bases, with 18 bases remaining between them. CDR3 in DNA: TGTGCCAGCTCTGGTACAGAGAGTAGGGGCTACACCTTC. Protein sequence: CASSGTESRGYTF.